These 10 T cell receptor beta chains share one sample of origin, sequenced in a study of OX40 agonist ivuxolimab in advanced cancers. Using immunoSEQ multiplex PCR, the repertoire was profiled, and TCRdb retains in-frame clones only, with some absent. The sample holds 70,000 to 90,000 clones; 75% to 90% are singletons and the top ten take around 6.6%. Sequencing was performed on CD4+ or CD8+ T cells sorted from blood, taken in a trial of the OX40 agonist ivuxolimab. Receptors were obtained from an adult with an advanced solid tumor such as melanoma, head and neck, liver or kidney cancer.

The gene calls are TRBV30 and TRBJ1-1; perhaps TRBD1 as D (6 bases). The V gene's germline CDR1 is GTSNPN and CDR2 SVGIG (reference sequence). The length of the CDR3 is 14 residues. V dropped 3 bases and J dropped 3 bases, with 14 bases sitting between them. The CDR3 is CAWREGGAHTEAFF. In nucleotides, the CDR3 is TGTGCCTGGAGGGAAGGGGGAGCGCACACTGAAGCTTTCTTT.

There are a few counts of this clone. The V gene is TRBV4-1, the J gene TRBJ2-1; 9 bases are shared with TRBD2. Germline CDR1 is MGHRA and CDR2 is YSYEKL. The CDR3 loop spans 17 amino acids. V trimming: 1 base; J trimming: 9 bases; junction bases outside the gene matches: 13. The CDR3 here is CASSQAQGGLAGFEQFF. CDR3 nucleotide sequence: TGCGCCAGCAGCCAAGCCCAGGGAGGGCTAGCGGGATTTGAGCAGTTCTTC.

V and J are TRBV7-9 and TRBJ1-1; D unresolved. Germline CDR1 and CDR2: SEHNR and FQNEAQ (reference sequence). The CDR3 runs 13 residues. V dropped 5 bases and J dropped 1 base, with 8 bases sitting between them. CDR3 in DNA: TGTGCCAGCAGCAGAATTAAGAACACTGAAGCTTTCTTT. The encoded protein is CASSRIKNTEAFF.

This chain links TRBV4-3 with TRBJ2-1; 8 positions match TRBD1. V shed 0 bases and J 0 bases; nucleotides not matched to a gene: 7. Per germline, CDR1 LGHNA and CDR2 YSLEER. The length of the CDR3 is 18 residues. The CDR3 loop is CASSQEPGDRSSYNEQFF. The CDR3 nucleotides read TGCGCCAGCAGCCAAGAGCCCGGGGACAGGAGCTCCTACAATGAGCAGTTCTTC.

The genes are TRBV7-2 and TRBJ2-7, with a tentative D call TRBD1 (7 bases). This CDR3 contains 13 residues. Trimming left V 9 bases short and J 4 bases short, with 16 bases between. CDR1 is SGHTA, CDR2 FQGNSA, per germline. CDR3 protein: CASSEGQIYEQYF. The CDR3, as DNA: TGTGCCAGTTCGGAGGGACAGATTTACGAGCAGTACTTC. The full variable domain, in which reference TRBV7-2 and TRBJ2-7 provide the parts outside the CDR3, is GAGVSQSPSNKVTEKGKDVELRCDPISGHTALYWYRQSLGQGLEFLIYFQGNSAPDKSGLPSDRFSAERTGGSVSTLTIQRTQQEDSAVYLCASSEGQIYEQYFGPGTRLTVT.

This clone appeared a single time. J is TRBJ1-1 and V is TRBV11-1; D not certain. Germline CDR1 SGHAT, CDR2 FQDESV (reference sequence). Trimming cost V 5 bases and J 2 bases, with 9 bases left between them. This CDR3 has 13 residues. The CDR3 DNA is TGTGCCAGCAGCCGAACCTTTAACACTGAAGCTTTCTTT. Translated: CASSRTFNTEAFF.

The chain links TRBV7-8 to TRBJ1-1; 8 nucleotides line up with TRBD1. The germline CDR1 and CDR2 sequences are SGHVS and FQNEAQ. This CDR3 comprises 12 residues. V dropped 2 bases and J dropped 8; count of bases not matched to a gene: 1. The CDR3, as DNA: TGTGCCAGCAGCTTACGGACAGGGGAAGCTTTCTTT. It is translated as CASSLRTGEAFF.

A single count supports this clone. J is TRBJ2-7 and V is TRBV11-2; D is undetermined. The ends were cut back, 7 bases at V and 0 bases at J, with 13 bases in the middle. CDR1 is SGHAT, CDR2 FQNNGV, per germline. There are 14 residues in the CDR3. The CDR3 is CASTPTPLSYEQYF. CDR3 in DNA: TGTGCCAGCACCCCTACACCTCTCTCCTACGAGCAGTACTTC.

The chain joins TRBV2 to TRBJ2-5; TRBD1 might be the D (6 bases). The CDR3 spans 15 residues. The V end was cut by 0 bases, the J end by 5 bases, with 13 bases between. CDR1 is SNHLY and CDR2 is FYNNEI in the germline V gene. The CDR3: CASSEALGAGETQYF. The CDR3, as DNA: TGTGCCAGCAGTGAAGCTCTGGGGGCCGGGGAGACCCAGTACTTC.

J is TRBJ1-1 and V is TRBV5-1; D gene ambiguous. The CDR3 consists of 15 residues. Germline-derived CDR1 and CDR2 are SGHRS and YFSETQ. Trimming took off 1 base at V and 3 bases at J, with 13 bases between the two ends. Here the CDR3 reads CASSLRVTRDTEAFF. The CDR3 nucleotides read TGCGCCAGCAGCTTGCGAGTCACTAGGGACACTGAAGCTTTCTTT. Full variable domain (remainder filled in from reference TRBV5-1 and TRBJ1-1): KAGVTQTPRYLIKTRGQQVTLSCSPISGHRSVSWYQQTPGQGLQFLFEYFSETQRNKGNFPGRFSGRQFSNSRSEMNVSTLELGDSALYLCASSLRVTRDTEAFFGQGTRLTVV.